This T cell receptor (beta chain) came from a study of Ad26.COV2.S vaccination and SARS-CoV-2 variants. From germline, CDR1 is KGHSH and CDR2 LQKENI. This CDR3 is 13 amino acids long. Trimming removed 6 bases from V and 5 bases from J, with 13 bases in between. The method was immunoSEQ multiplex PCR; TCRdb's version includes in-frame clones alone and lacks a portion of them. This sample has around 300,000 clones, with about 87% found just once. This clone has just one count. Treatment described: roughly 18 received Ad26.COV2.S at low or high dose, single or two shots; roughly 5 received placebo; per-sample allocation not given. After the first vaccine or placebo injection, samples were drawn on day 63.

The input for sequencing was peripheral blood, taken in a trial of Ad26.COV2.S vaccine versus placebo. The V call is TRBV18, the J call TRBJ1-2; maybe TRBD1 (5 bases). This receptor was taken from a person aged 18-60 years who received the Ad26.COV2.S COVID-19 vaccine or a placebo. The CDR3 reads CASSSSTDYGYTF. The CDR3 nucleotides read TGTGCCAGCTCGTCATCGACAGATTATGGCTACACCTTC.